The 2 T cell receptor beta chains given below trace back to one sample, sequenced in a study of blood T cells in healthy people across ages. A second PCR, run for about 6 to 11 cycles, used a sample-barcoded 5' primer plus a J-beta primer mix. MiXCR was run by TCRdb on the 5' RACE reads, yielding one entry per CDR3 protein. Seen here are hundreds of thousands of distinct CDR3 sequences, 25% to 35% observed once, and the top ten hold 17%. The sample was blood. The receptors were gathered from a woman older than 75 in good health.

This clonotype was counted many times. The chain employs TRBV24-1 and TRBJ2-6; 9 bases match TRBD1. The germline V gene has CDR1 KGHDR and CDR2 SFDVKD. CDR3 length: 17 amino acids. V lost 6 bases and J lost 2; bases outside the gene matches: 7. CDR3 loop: CATSTQGAGTGANVLTF. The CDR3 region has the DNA TGTGCCACCAGTACACAGGGGGCAGGAACTGGGGCCAACGTCCTGACTTTC.

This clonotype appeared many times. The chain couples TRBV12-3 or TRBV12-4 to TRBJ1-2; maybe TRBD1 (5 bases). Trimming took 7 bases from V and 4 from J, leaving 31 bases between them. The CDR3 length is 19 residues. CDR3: CASINSGGGGIQSSYGYTF. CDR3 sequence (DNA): TGTGCCAGCATCAATTCGGGCGGGGGAGGAATTCAATCGAGCTATGGCTACACCTTC.